The clone carrying this T cell receptor (beta chain) appeared a single time. Its antigen is not identified. This specimen comes from a study of T cell responses to AZD1222 COVID-19 vaccine. Overall study results and limits: Within unmutated variant regions lay the reported targets of nearly half of spike-specific TCRs.

Trimming pared 0 bases from V and 5 bases from J, leaving 11 bases between. From germline, CDR1 is LGHNA and CDR2 YNFKEQ. The CDR3 runs 15 residues. Assay used: immunoSEQ multiplex PCR; TCRdb lists only in-frame clones, some missing. The sample includes 90,000 or so clones, 70% to 90% seen only once; the top ten take 7.9%. The gene calls are TRBV4-2 and TRBJ2-1; tentatively, D is TRBD2 (5 bases). This clonotype was obtained from an adult in good health. The starting material was peripheral blood, obtained on day 0 of AZD1222 vaccination. The CDR3 loop reads CASSQETGLDNEQFF. Written as DNA, the CDR3 is TGTGCCAGCAGCCAAGAGACGGGGTTGGACAATGAGCAGTTCTTC.